This T cell receptor beta chain was observed in a study of T cell responses to AZD1222 COVID-19 vaccine. V lost 4 bases to trimming and J lost 3 bases, with 12 bases between them. This CDR3 spans 14 amino acids. Germline V lookup: CDR1 MGHDK, CDR2 SYGVNS. Here immunoSEQ multiplex PCR was the method, and the copy in TCRdb shows in-frame clones only, minus some. This table has about 150,000 clones, approximately 90% appearing once. V and J are TRBV25-1 and TRBJ1-2; the D gene is possibly TRBD1 (5 bases). The receptor comes from an adult in good health. Source: peripheral blood, taken on day 0 of AZD1222 vaccination. CDR3 nucleotide sequence: TGTGCCAGCAGTGGGTCGGGACTTCACTATGGCTACACCTTC. This sequence encodes CASSGSGLHYGYTF.